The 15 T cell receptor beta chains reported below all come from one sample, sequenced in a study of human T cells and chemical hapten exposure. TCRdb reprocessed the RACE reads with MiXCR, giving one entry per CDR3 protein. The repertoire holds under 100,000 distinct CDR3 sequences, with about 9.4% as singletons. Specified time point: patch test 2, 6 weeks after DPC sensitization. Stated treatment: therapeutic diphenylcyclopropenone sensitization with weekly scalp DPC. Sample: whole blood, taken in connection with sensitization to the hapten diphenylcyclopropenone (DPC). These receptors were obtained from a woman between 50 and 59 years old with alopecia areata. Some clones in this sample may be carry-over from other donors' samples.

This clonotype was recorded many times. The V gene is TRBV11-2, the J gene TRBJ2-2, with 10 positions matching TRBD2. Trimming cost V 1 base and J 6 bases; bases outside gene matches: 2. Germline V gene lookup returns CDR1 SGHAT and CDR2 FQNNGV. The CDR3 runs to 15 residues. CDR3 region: CASSLGTSGSGELFF. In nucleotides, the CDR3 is TGTGCCAGCAGCTTAGGGACTAGCGGTTCCGGGGAGCTGTTTTTT.

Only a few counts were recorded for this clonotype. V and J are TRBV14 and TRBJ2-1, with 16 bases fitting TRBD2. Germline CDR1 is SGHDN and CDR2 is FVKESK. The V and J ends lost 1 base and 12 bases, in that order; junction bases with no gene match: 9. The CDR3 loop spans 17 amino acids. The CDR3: CASSQVPGTSGRARQFF. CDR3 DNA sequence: TGTGCCAGCAGCCAAGTGCCCGGGACTAGCGGGAGGGCGCGGCAGTTCTTC.

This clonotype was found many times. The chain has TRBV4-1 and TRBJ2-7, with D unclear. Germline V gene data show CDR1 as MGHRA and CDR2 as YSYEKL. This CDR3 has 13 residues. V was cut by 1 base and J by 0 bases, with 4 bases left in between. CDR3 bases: TGCGCCAGCAGCCAAGGTTTCTCCTACGAGCAGTACTTC. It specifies CASSQGFSYEQYF.

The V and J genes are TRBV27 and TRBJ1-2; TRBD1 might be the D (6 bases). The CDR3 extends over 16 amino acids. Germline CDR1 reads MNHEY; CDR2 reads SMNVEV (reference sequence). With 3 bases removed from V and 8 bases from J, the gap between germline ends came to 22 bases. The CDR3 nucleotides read TGTGCCAGCAGTTTGGTACAGGGATTGGGGTTTAGGGGCTACACCTTC. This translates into CASSLVQGLGFRGYTF.

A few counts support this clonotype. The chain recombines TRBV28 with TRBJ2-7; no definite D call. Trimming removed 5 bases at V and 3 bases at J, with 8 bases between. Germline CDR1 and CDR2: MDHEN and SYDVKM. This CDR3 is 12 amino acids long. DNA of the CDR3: TGTGCCAGCAGTCTAACAGTCTACGAGCAGTACTTC. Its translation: CASSLTVYEQYF.

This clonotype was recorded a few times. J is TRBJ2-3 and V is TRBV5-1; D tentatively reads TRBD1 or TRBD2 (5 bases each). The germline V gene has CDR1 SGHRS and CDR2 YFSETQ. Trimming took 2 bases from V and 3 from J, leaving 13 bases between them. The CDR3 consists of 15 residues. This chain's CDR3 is CASSFGDPETDTQYF. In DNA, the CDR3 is TGCGCCAGCAGCTTTGGGGACCCTGAGACAGATACGCAGTATTTT.

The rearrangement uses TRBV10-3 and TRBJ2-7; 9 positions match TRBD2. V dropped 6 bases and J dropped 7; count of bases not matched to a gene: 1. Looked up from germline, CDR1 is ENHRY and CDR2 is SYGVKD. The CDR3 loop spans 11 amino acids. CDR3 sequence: CAISLAGEQYF. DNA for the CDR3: TGTGCCATCAGCCTAGCGGGAGAGCAGTACTTC.

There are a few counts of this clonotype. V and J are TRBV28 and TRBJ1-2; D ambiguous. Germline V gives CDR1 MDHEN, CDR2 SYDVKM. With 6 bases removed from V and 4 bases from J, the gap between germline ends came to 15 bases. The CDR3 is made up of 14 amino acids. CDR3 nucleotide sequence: TGTGCCAGCAGCCTATCTCAACGAGTCTATGGCTACACCTTC. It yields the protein CASSLSQRVYGYTF.

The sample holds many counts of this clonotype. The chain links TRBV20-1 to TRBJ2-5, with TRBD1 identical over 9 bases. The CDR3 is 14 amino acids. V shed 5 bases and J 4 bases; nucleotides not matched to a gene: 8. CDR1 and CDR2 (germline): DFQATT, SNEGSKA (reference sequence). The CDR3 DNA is TGCAGTGCTGAAAACAGGGGGCGAGGAGAGACCCAGTACTTC. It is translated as CSAENRGRGETQYF.

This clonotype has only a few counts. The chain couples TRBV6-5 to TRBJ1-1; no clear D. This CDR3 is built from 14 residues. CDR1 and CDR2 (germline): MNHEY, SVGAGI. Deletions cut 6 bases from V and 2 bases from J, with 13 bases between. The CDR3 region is CASRRAGPNTEAFF. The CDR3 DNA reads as TGTGCCAGCAGGCGAGCAGGCCCAAACACTGAAGCTTTCTTT.

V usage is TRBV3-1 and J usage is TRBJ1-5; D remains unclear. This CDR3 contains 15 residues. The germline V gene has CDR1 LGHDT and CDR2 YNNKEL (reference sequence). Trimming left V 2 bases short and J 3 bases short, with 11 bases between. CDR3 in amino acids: CASSQNPGANQPQHF. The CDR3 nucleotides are TGTGCCAGCAGCCAAAATCCAGGCGCCAATCAGCCCCAGCATTTT.

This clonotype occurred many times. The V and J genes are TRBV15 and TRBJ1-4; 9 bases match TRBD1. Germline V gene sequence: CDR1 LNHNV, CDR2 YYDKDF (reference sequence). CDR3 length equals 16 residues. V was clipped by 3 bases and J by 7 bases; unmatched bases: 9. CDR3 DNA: TGTGCCACCAGCAGTCAAACAGGGGGCCTTGCTGAAAAACTGTTTTTT. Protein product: CATSSQTGGLAEKLFF.

The CDR3 DNA is TGTGCCAGCAAGAGACATACGAACACCGGGGAGCTGTTTTTT. This encodes CASKRHTNTGELFF. The V gene is TRBV28, the J gene TRBJ2-2; no clear D. The germline gives CDR1 MDHEN, CDR2 SYDVKM. This CDR3 spans 14 amino acids. The ends were cut back, 7 bases at V and 0 bases at J, with 9 bases in the middle.

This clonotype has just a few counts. Here the CDR3 DNA reads TGCAGTCCCGAAGATCTGACAGTCACTGGCTACACCTTC. Its translation is CSPEDLTVTGYTF. This rearrangement joins TRBV20-1 to TRBJ1-2; weak D call: TRBD1 (5 bases). CDR1 is DFQATT, CDR2 SNEGSKA, per germline (reference sequence). Between the trimmed V and J ends, which lost 8 bases and 7 bases, there was a span of 20 bases. This CDR3 spans 13 amino acids.

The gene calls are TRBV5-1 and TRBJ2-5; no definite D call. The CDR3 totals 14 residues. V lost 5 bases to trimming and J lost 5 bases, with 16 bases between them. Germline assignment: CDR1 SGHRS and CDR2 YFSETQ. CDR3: CASSLGQAMETQYF. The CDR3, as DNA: TGCGCCAGCAGTCTCGGGCAGGCCATGGAGACCCAGTACTTC.